This T cell receptor beta chain comes out of a study of response to subunit inactivated influenza vaccine. Study-level points and caveats: Every seasonal influenza vaccination brings in few new T cells, the authors suggested.

Remarks on this clonotype: The antigen remains undetermined.

TCRdb re-analysed the RT-PCR reads in MiXCR, keeping a single row per CDR3 protein. The sample includes more than 450,000 distinct CDR3 sequences, 12% seen only once; the top ten take more than 8.5%. Per the germline V gene, CDR1 is DFQATT and CDR2 is SNEGSKA (reference sequence). V was shortened by 0 bases and J by 2 bases, with 17 bases between the two germline ends. This CDR3 spans 17 amino acids. V gene TRBV20-1 combines with J gene TRBJ1-3; D gene uncertain. This sequence originates from a man aged 45-65 years who received an inactivated influenza vaccine. The sequencing here drew on PBMCs from blood, taken on the day of vaccination. CDR3 protein: CSAREPGTKPPGNTIYF. Here the CDR3 DNA reads TGCAGTGCTAGAGAGCCCGGAACCAAACCCCCTGGAAACACCATATATTTT.